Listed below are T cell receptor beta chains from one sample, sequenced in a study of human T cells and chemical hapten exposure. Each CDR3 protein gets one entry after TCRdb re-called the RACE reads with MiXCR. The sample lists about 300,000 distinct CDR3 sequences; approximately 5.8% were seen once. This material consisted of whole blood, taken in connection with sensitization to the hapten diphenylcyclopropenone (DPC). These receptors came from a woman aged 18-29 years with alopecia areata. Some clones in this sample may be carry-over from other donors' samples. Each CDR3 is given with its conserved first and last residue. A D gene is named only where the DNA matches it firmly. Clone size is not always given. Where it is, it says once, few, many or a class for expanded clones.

TGTGCCAGCAGCCAAAGGAGCCTGACAGGGAGCTCCACAGATACGCAGTATTTT	CASSQRSLTGSSTDTQYF	TRBV3-1	TRBJ2-3	few	TRBD1
TGCAGCGTTGGTCCCCGGCAGGGCGGCTATGGCTACACCTTC	CSVGPRQGGYGYTF	TRBV29-1	TRBJ1-2	few	.
TGTGCCAGCAGTCTAGGAGGGTGGTCCTACGAGCAGTACTTC	CASSLGGWSYEQYF	TRBV28	TRBJ2-7	many	.
TGCAGTGCTAGAGATGCCCTAGGTGGGGGGAATTCACCCCTCCACTTT	CSARDALGGGNSPLHF	TRBV20-1	TRBJ1-6	.	.
TGTGCCAGCAGCCCGGGACAAGTGGGCACTGAAGCTTTCTTT	CASSPGQVGTEAFF	TRBV9	TRBJ1-1	many	.
TGTGCCAGCAGCCAAGAACAGTCCCCTCTGGAGTTC	CASSQEQSPLEF	TRBV4-2	TRBJ1-2	many	.
TGTGCCACCAGCAGAGGACAGGGGGAGGTGGGCACAGATACGCAGTATTTT	CATSRGQGEVGTDTQYF	TRBV15	TRBJ2-3	many	TRBD1
TGTGCCAGCAGCTTGAAGGGACAGGGGAAGTCGAGCTATGGCTACACCTTC	CASSLKGQGKSSYGYTF	TRBV5-6	TRBJ1-2	few	TRBD1
TGTGCCAGCAGCTTATTCTCAGATACGCAGTATTTT	CASSLFSDTQYF	TRBV5-8	TRBJ2-3	many	.
TGTGCCAGCAGCTTATTGAGCAGGGCCGAAGATACGCAGTATTTT	CASSLLSRAEDTQYF	TRBV11-1	TRBJ2-3	many	.
TGCAGCGTCCGAGGGCTAGCGGGGGCCTTGACAGATACGCAGTATTTT	CSVRGLAGALTDTQYF	TRBV29-1	TRBJ2-3	few	TRBD2
TGTGCCAGCAGCCCCCCGGGCCTGGGCAATCAGCCCCAGCATTTT	CASSPPGLGNQPQHF	TRBV7-9	TRBJ1-5	.	.
TGCGCCAGCAGCCGACGACAAGAGGACGGCTACACCTTC	CASSRRQEDGYTF	TRBV4-1	TRBJ1-2	few	.
TGTGCCAGCAGGGCCCGACAGGTCGTCGAAGCTTGGCAGCCCCAGCATTTT	CASRARQVVEAWQPQHF	TRBV6-2/TRBV6-3	TRBJ1-5	few	.
TGTGCCAGCAGAGGACGACAGGGGGCGCCTGGAGACACTGAAGCTTTCTTT	CASRGRQGAPGDTEAFF	TRBV21-1	TRBJ1-1	.	.
TGCGCCAGCAGTCCCACCGCCGACCCTAACTATGGCCACACCTTC	CASSPTADPNYGHTF	TRBV4-3	TRBJ1-2	.	.
TGTGCCAGCAGCAGGACAGCCCCCTATGGCTACACCTTC	CASSRTAPYGYTF	TRBV7-2	TRBJ1-2	few	.